The 13 T cell receptor beta chains below come from one sample, sequenced in a study of CD8+ T cells in alopecia areata. Treatment meaning: oral pan-JAK inhibitor, 5-10 mg twice daily. cDNA reverse transcribed from extracted RNA served as the sequencing template. The method was immunoSEQ multiplex PCR; TCRdb's version includes in-frame clones alone and lacks a portion of them. The repertoire holds over 90,000 clones, about nine tenths seen once, with around 10% in the top ten. The sequencing used CD8+ T cells sorted from blood, collected between weeks 30 and 35, from a patient treated with tofacitinib. The receptor set was obtained from a human donor with alopecia areata.

The chain couples TRBV27 to TRBJ2-7; tentative D call: TRBD2 (6 bases). CDR1 is MNHEY and CDR2 is SMNVEV in the germline V gene (reference sequence). There are 12 residues in the CDR3. V was trimmed by 6 bases and J by 7 bases, leaving 13 bases between them. Here the CDR3 DNA reads TGTGCCAGCAGCGCTCCGGGGAGGGAGCAGTACTTC. Its translation: CASSAPGREQYF.

The chain couples TRBV10-1 to TRBJ1-5; tentative D call: TRBD1 (5 bases). The CDR3 consists of 14 residues. CDR1 is WNHNN and CDR2 is SYGVQD in the germline V gene (reference sequence). Deletions cut 1 base from V and 4 bases from J, with 8 bases between. In DNA form, the CDR3 reads TGCGCCAGCAGTGAGTTAGGGGTGAATCAGCCCCAGCATTTT. It encodes CASSELGVNQPQHF.

This chain uses TRBV27 with TRBJ2-7; D not certain. CDR1 and CDR2 (germline): MNHEY, SMNVEV (reference sequence). The germline V and J ends were trimmed by 0 bases and 5 bases, with 5 bases remaining between them. The CDR3 has 12 residues. CDR3 amino acids: CASSLSGNEQYF. For the CDR3, the DNA is TGTGCCAGCAGTTTATCTGGGAACGAGCAGTACTTC.

A few counts support this clone. The chain carries TRBV19 and TRBJ2-2; unclear D gene. V shed 10 bases and J shed 6 bases, with 12 bases lying between them. The germline V gene has CDR1 LNHDA and CDR2 SQIVND (reference sequence). CDR3 length: 12 amino acids. CDR3 region: CAISSRSGELFF. The CDR3, as DNA: TGTGCCATCTCGTCCAGGTCCGGGGAGCTGTTTTTT.

The gene calls are TRBV11-2 and TRBJ2-5, with D uncertain. This CDR3 has 12 residues. V lost 4 bases to trimming and J lost 3 bases, with 6 bases between them. From germline, CDR1 is SGHAT and CDR2 FQNNGV. The CDR3 DNA reads TGTGCCAGCAGCTCGCTAAAAGAGACCCAGTACTTC. This gives the protein CASSSLKETQYF.

The chain links TRBV5-1 to TRBJ2-1, with TRBD1 identical over 9 bases. CDR1 and CDR2 from the germline V gene are SGHRS and YFSETQ. The trim removed 3 bases at V and 7 bases at J, leaving 8 bases unmatched. CDR3 length: 15 amino acids. In DNA form, the CDR3 reads TGCGCCAGCAGCTCCGGGACAGGGAGTAGAAATGAGCAGTTCTTC. This encodes CASSSGTGSRNEQFF.

The chain joins TRBV19 to TRBJ1-2; a weak D match, TRBD1 (6 bases). With 0 bases removed from V and 14 bases from J, the gap between germline ends came to 13 bases. This CDR3 comprises 12 residues. Germline CDR1 reads LNHDA; CDR2 reads SQIVND (reference sequence). CDR3 residues: CASSIDRQGRTF. The CDR3 DNA reads as TGTGCCAGTAGTATAGATCGGCAGGGGAGGACCTTC.

V is TRBV15 and J is TRBJ2-7; a weak D match, TRBD2 (7 bases). The V gene's germline CDR1 is LNHNV and CDR2 YYDKDF (reference sequence). There are 15 residues in the CDR3. Trimming left V 5 bases short and J 5 bases short, with 19 bases between. CDR3 protein: CATSGGAALRDEQYF. Here the CDR3 DNA reads TGTGCCACCAGCGGGGGGGCAGCCCTGAGAGACGAGCAGTACTTC.

The chain combines TRBV19 with TRBJ1-5; D unresolved. V gave up 0 bases and J gave up 9 bases, with 6 bases separating them. This CDR3 has 12 residues. CDR1 and CDR2 (germline): LNHDA, SQIVND (reference sequence). CDR3 loop: CASSIDSWPQHF. CDR3 coding DNA: TGTGCCAGTAGTATAGATAGTTGGCCCCAGCATTTT.

The V gene is TRBV29-1, the J gene TRBJ2-3; 7 nucleotides agree with TRBD1. The junction had 12 bases not matched to a gene; V was cut back by 6 bases and J by 0 bases. The CDR3 is made up of 16 amino acids. The germline V gene encodes CDR1 SQVTM and CDR2 ANQGSEA. The CDR3, as DNA: TGCAGCGTAGACAGGGATCCTGCAGCTAGCACAGATACGCAGTATTTT. It is translated as CSVDRDPAASTDTQYF.

The chain recombines TRBV6-4 with TRBJ2-2; D remains unclear. CDR1 and CDR2 from the germline V gene are MRHNA and SNTAGT. Trimming took 1 base from V and 6 from J, leaving 3 bases between them. The CDR3 runs to 12 residues. The CDR3 DNA sequence: TGTGCCAGCAGTGACTGGGCCGGGGAGCTGTTTTTT. This sequence encodes CASSDWAGELFF.

The chain recombines TRBV4-2 with TRBJ2-7, with 9 bases aligning to TRBD1. Germline CDR1 and CDR2: LGHNA and YNFKEQ. V gave up 4 bases and J gave up 6 bases; unmatched junction bases: 10. This CDR3 has 15 residues. The CDR3 loop reads CASSLNRDRDGEQYF. The CDR3 DNA reads TGTGCCAGCAGCCTAAACCGGGACAGGGACGGCGAGCAGTACTTC.

V is TRBV27 and J is TRBJ2-7, with D possibly called TRBD1 or TRBD2 (5 bases each). The CDR3 sequence is 18 residues long. Trimming pared 5 bases from V and 2 bases from J, leaving 25 bases between. In germline, CDR1 is MNHEY, CDR2 SMNVEV (reference sequence). The CDR3 DNA is TGTGCCAGCAGTGCACAGACCCTTTACGGGACGGATGCCTACGAGCAGTACTTC. Protein: CASSAQTLYGTDAYEQYF.